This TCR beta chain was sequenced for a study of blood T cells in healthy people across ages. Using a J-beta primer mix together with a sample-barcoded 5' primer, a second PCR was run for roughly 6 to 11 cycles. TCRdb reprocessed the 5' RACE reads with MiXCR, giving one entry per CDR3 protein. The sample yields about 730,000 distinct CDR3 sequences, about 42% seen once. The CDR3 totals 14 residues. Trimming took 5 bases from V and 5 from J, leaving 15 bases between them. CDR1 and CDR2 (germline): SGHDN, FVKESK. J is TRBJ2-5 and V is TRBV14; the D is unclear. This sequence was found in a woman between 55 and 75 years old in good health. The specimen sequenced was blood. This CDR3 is CASSYFLGFETQYF. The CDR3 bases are TGTGCCAGCAGCTACTTCTTGGGTTTCGAGACCCAGTACTTC.